This T cell receptor beta chain emerged from a study of blood T cell repertoires in COVID-19. For the study at large: Nucleic acid was either cDNA or gDNA, and it came from T cells, B-cell-depleted T cells, or PBMCs.

As originally analysed: Nucleated cell number was recorded as an estimate derived from reference gene primer amplification. Sequencing used immunoSEQ multiplex PCR; TCRdb keeps in-frame clones, though not all of them. That table furnishes V, J and clone size, whereas the DNA furnished D and trimming. Of 60,000 to 70,000 clones in the sample, approximately 86% were seen once. Trimming at V came to 5 bases and at J to 5 bases, leaving 5 bases not matched to a gene. Germline CDR1 is SSHAT and CDR2 is FNYEAQ (reference sequence). This CDR3 region has 14 residues. This clone has just one count. The sequenced sample was peripheral blood. V usage is TRBV7-7 and J usage is TRBJ2-1; 8 nucleotides match TRBD1. The sequence derives from a woman between 55 and 75 years old with acute or convalescent COVID-19. The DNA for the CDR3 is TGTGCCAGCAGCCTGGACAGGGCCAACAATGAGCAGTTCTTC. This translates into CASSLDRANNEQFF.